The 26 T cell receptor beta chains reported below all come from one sample, sequenced in a study of Ad26.COV2.S vaccination and SARS-CoV-2 variants. Libraries were prepared by immunoSEQ multiplex PCR; TCRdb keeps only in-frame clonotypes and omits some of them. The sample lists about 420,000 clones, around nine tenths seen once, with about 4% in the top ten. Specified treatment: some 20 received Ad26.COV2.S at low or high dose, single or two shots; roughly five received placebo; per-sample allocation not given. The study sampled participants on day 63 after the first vaccine or placebo injection. The source was peripheral blood, collected in a trial of Ad26.COV2.S vaccine versus placebo. These receptors were collected from a person aged 18-65 years who received the Ad26.COV2.S COVID-19 vaccine or a placebo.

This clone occurred a few times. The chain has TRBV6-2 or TRBV6-3 and TRBJ1-1; unclear D gene. CDR1 is MNHEY, CDR2 SVGEGT, per germline. Between the trimmed V and J ends, which lost 4 bases and 4 bases, there was a span of 10 bases. This CDR3 has 13 amino acids. This chain's CDR3 is CASSSRERTEAFF. CDR3 bases: TGTGCCAGCAGTTCTAGGGAACGCACTGAAGCTTTCTTT.

This chain links TRBV9 with TRBJ2-3, with D maybe TRBD2 (6 bases). The CDR3 sequence is 15 residues long. The V gene lost 3 bases and the J gene lost 5 bases, with 16 bases spanning the gap. CDR1 is SGDLS, CDR2 YYNGEE, per germline. The CDR3 reads CASSAILASQDTQYF. The DNA of the CDR3 is TGTGCCAGCAGCGCCATACTAGCATCTCAAGATACGCAGTATTTT.

V usage is TRBV28 and J usage is TRBJ1-2, with TRBD1 matching 7 bases. CDR1 and CDR2 from the germline V gene are MDHEN and SYDVKM. CDR3 length equals 18 residues. V dropped 6 bases and J dropped 5; count of bases not matched to a gene: 21. The CDR3 here is CASSIAEGAKRSLYGYTF. The CDR3, as DNA: TGTGCCAGCAGCATCGCAGAGGGGGCGAAGCGGTCCCTTTATGGCTACACCTTC.

Here the CDR3 DNA reads TGTGCCAGCAGTTTTTCGCTCGACCCGCCCGGGGAGCTGTTTTTT. Protein: CASSFSLDPPGELFF. V and J are TRBV2 and TRBJ2-2; D ambiguous. CDR3 length: 15 residues. Germline-derived CDR1 and CDR2 are SNHLY and FYNNEI. V was clipped by 5 bases and J by 6 bases, with 16 bases between them.

The gene calls are TRBV4-3 and TRBJ1-3, with 7 bases aligning to TRBD1. The CDR3 runs to 15 residues. V lost 1 base and J lost 2; bases outside the gene matches: 2. Germline CDR1 LGHNA, CDR2 YSLEER. The CDR3 is CASSQGQGAGNTIYF. The CDR3 nucleotides read TGCGCCAGCAGCCAAGGCCAGGGGGCTGGAAACACCATATATTTT.

The V gene is TRBV7-6, the J gene TRBJ1-3, with D possibly matching TRBD1 (6 bases). The CDR3 is 17 residues long. Trimming cost V 1 base and J 1 base, with 14 bases left between them. CDR1 and CDR2 from the germline V gene are SGHVS and FNYEAQ. CDR3 nucleotide sequence: TGTGCCAGCAGCTTAGAAATGGCAGGGGAGTCTGGAAACACCATATATTTT. As protein: CASSLEMAGESGNTIYF.

Only a few counts were recorded for this clone. The gene calls are TRBV7-9 and TRBJ1-1; D is undetermined. Germline CDR1 and CDR2: SEHNR and FQNEAQ (reference sequence). This CDR3 spans 14 amino acids. V was trimmed by 1 base and J by 1 base, leaving 7 bases between them. For the CDR3, the DNA is TGTGCCAGCAGCTTAGTTACTGGGAACACTGAAGCTTTCTTT. Amino acid sequence: CASSLVTGNTEAFF.

V gene TRBV3-1 (or the pseudogene TRBV3-2) combines with J gene TRBJ1-5; no definite D call. This CDR3 has 14 amino acids. The germline gives CDR1 LGHDT, CDR2 YNNKEL (reference sequence). V lost 4 bases, J lost 2 bases, and 9 bases lay in between. CDR3 loop: CASSLGLGNQPQHF. The CDR3 DNA reads as TGTGCCAGCAGCCTGGGGTTGGGCAATCAGCCCCAGCATTTT.

V usage is TRBV9 and J usage is TRBJ1-1, with D possibly TRBD1 on 5 matching bases. The germline V gene has CDR1 SGDLS and CDR2 YYNGEE. The CDR3 has 15 amino acids. The V end lost 5 bases, the J end lost 2 bases, and 16 bases lay between the germline ends. The CDR3 sequence is CASSPAMGLNTEAFF. For the CDR3, the DNA is TGTGCCAGCAGTCCCGCTATGGGACTTAACACTGAAGCTTTCTTT.

The V and J genes are TRBV7-2 and TRBJ2-3; no reliable D call. The V and J ends lost 5 bases and 3 bases respectively, with 18 bases between them. Germline CDR1 SGHTA, CDR2 FQGNSA. The CDR3 extends over 16 amino acids. CDR3 protein: CASSPPTMGWTDTQYF. In DNA, the CDR3 is TGTGCCAGCAGCCCCCCTACGATGGGTTGGACAGATACGCAGTATTTT.

This chain links TRBV6-5 with TRBJ2-2, with 9 bases matching TRBD1. The ends lost 10 bases at V and 5 bases at J; junction bases unmatched: 8. CDR3 length: 14 residues. Germline CDR1 MNHEY, CDR2 SVGAGI. The CDR3 loop reads CATSGQGKTGELFF. The CDR3 bases are TGTGCCACCTCGGGACAGGGTAAAACCGGGGAGCTGTTTTTT.

The chain recombines TRBV11-2 with TRBJ2-5; tentative D call: TRBD1 (6 bases). V gave up 5 bases and J gave up 5 bases, with 18 bases separating them. This CDR3 region has 15 residues. The germline CDR1 and CDR2 sequences are SGHAT and FQNNGV. Written as DNA, the CDR3 is TGTGCCAGCAGCGCATACAGGGATTCAACGGAGACCCAGTACTTC. It is translated as CASSAYRDSTETQYF.

The chain has TRBV25-1 and TRBJ1-2, with a possible D match to TRBD1 (6 bases). Germline loops: CDR1 MGHDK, CDR2 SYGVNS. The CDR3 has 15 residues. Trimming took 4 bases from V and 4 from J, leaving 16 bases between them. CDR3 bases: TGTGCCAGCAGTGCCCAGGGGACATTAATCTATGGCTACACCTTC. It encodes CASSAQGTLIYGYTF.

The chain carries TRBV28 and TRBJ2-2, with D possibly matching TRBD1 (6 bases). The V end was cut by 6 bases, the J end by 6 bases, with 17 bases between. This CDR3 is built from 15 residues. CDR1 and CDR2 (germline): MDHEN, SYDVKM. The CDR3 protein is CASRIQGLSAGELFF. The DNA for the CDR3 is TGTGCCAGCAGGATACAGGGATTAAGCGCCGGGGAGCTGTTTTTT.

V usage is TRBV11-1 and J usage is TRBJ2-3; TRBD1 agrees at 10 bases. Germline loops: CDR1 SGHAT, CDR2 FQDESV (reference sequence). After removal of 3 bases from V and 3 bases from J, the junction contained 3 bases not matched to a gene. This CDR3 is 15 amino acids long. This CDR3 is CASSLMGQGTDTQYF. For the CDR3, the DNA is TGTGCCAGCAGCTTGATGGGACAGGGGACAGATACGCAGTATTTT.

This chain connects TRBV28 to TRBJ1-1; D gene unclear. V was clipped by 5 bases and J by 4 bases, with 14 bases between them. CDR3 length: 14 amino acids. CDR1 and CDR2 from the germline V gene are MDHEN and SYDVKM. CDR3 loop: CASSNPVLGTEAFF. DNA of the CDR3: TGTGCCAGCAGTAACCCTGTCCTTGGCACTGAAGCTTTCTTT.

The rearrangement joins TRBV6-5 to TRBJ2-1, with 7 bases aligning to TRBD2. The CDR3 runs to 14 residues. The J segment lost 10 bases and the V segment lost 0 bases, leaving 6 bases of the junction unmatched. Germline loops: CDR1 MNHEY, CDR2 SVGAGI. CDR3 nucleotides: TGTGCCAGCAGTTACTCTACCTGGGGGGGGGAGCAGTTCTTC. Encoded protein: CASSYSTWGGEQFF.

In its sample, this clone was seen a few times. The chain has TRBV20-1 and TRBJ2-7; D is possibly TRBD1 or TRBD2 (5 bases each). Germline loops: CDR1 DFQATT, CDR2 SNEGSKA (reference sequence). CDR3 length: 11 residues. V was clipped by 7 bases and J by 5 bases, with 12 bases between them. CDR3 in DNA: TGCAGTGGTGAGATGGGGGACGAGCAGTACTTC. Its protein is CSGEMGDEQYF.

This clone was observed a single time. V gene TRBV4-1 combines with J gene TRBJ2-7, with D unclear. The V gene lost 2 bases and the J gene lost 1 base, with 9 bases spanning the gap. The CDR3 contains 14 residues. Per germline, CDR1 MGHRA and CDR2 YSYEKL. Here the CDR3 reads CASSQNDISYEQYF. Written as DNA, the CDR3 is TGCGCCAGCAGCCAAAACGACATATCCTACGAGCAGTACTTC.

This chain connects TRBV9 to TRBJ2-4; no clear D. CDR1 is SGDLS and CDR2 is YYNGEE in the germline V gene. The CDR3 sequence is 15 residues long. V dropped 0 bases and J dropped 2 bases, with 9 bases sitting between them. The CDR3 sequence is CASSVGGYPKNIQYF. Written as DNA, the CDR3 is TGTGCCAGCAGCGTAGGGGGTTATCCCAAAAACATTCAGTACTTC.

The chain recombines TRBV18 with TRBJ1-1; D unclear. This CDR3 has 15 residues. V dropped 1 base and J dropped 6 bases, with 15 bases sitting between them. Germline V lookup: CDR1 KGHSH, CDR2 LQKENI. In DNA, the CDR3 is TGTGCCAGCTCACCACTGAGGGCCGAAGGACCTGAAGCTTTCTTT. Amino acid sequence: CASSPLRAEGPEAFF.

The rearrangement links TRBV27 to TRBJ2-5; TRBD2 is a possible D gene (5 bases). The CDR3 spans 12 residues. Per the germline V gene, CDR1 is MNHEY and CDR2 is SMNVEV (reference sequence). Trimming removed 6 bases at V and 5 bases at J, with 10 bases between. The CDR3 sequence: CASSQPGETQYF. CDR3 DNA sequence: TGTGCCAGCAGCCAACCGGGGGAGACCCAGTACTTC.

The chain carries TRBV5-1 and TRBJ2-3, with 13 bases aligning to TRBD2. CDR3 length: 19 amino acids. V dropped 1 base and J dropped 6; count of bases not matched to a gene: 14. In germline, CDR1 is SGHRS, CDR2 YFSETQ. CDR3 coding DNA: TGCGCCAGCAGCTTGATAACTAGCGGGGGGGCCGATTCTTCGGATACGCAGTATTTT. Translation gives CASSLITSGGADSSDTQYF.

The V gene is TRBV5-1, the J gene TRBJ2-1, with no clear D. Trimming cost V 1 base and J 0 bases, with 5 bases left between them. CDR3 length equals 14 residues. The germline V gene encodes CDR1 SGHRS and CDR2 YFSETQ. The CDR3 DNA sequence: TGCGCCAGCAGCTTGAGCAGCTCCTACAATGAGCAGTTCTTC. Protein sequence: CASSLSSSYNEQFF. Together with reference TRBV5-1 and TRBJ2-1, the CDR3 gives the full variable domain: KAGVTQTPRYLIKTRGQQVTLSCSPISGHRSVSWYQQTPGQGLQFLFEYFSETQRNKGNFPGRFSGRQFSNSRSEMNVSTLELGDSALYLCASSLSSSYNEQFFGPGTRLTVL.

The chain recombines TRBV6-2 or TRBV6-3 with TRBJ1-5; 8 bases align to TRBD1. The length of the CDR3 is 15 residues. The J segment lost 2 bases and the V segment lost 4 bases, leaving 4 bases of the junction unmatched. CDR1 is MNHEY, CDR2 SVGEGT, per germline. CDR3 residues: CASSSGGGGNQPQHF. The CDR3 coding sequence is TGTGCCAGCAGTTCAGGGGGCGGCGGCAATCAGCCCCAGCATTTT.

This rearrangement joins TRBV12-3 or TRBV12-4 to TRBJ2-6; D not resolved. This CDR3 contains 12 residues. Trimming stripped 5 bases from V and 7 bases from J, with 6 bases between. In DNA form, the CDR3 reads TGTGCCAGCAGTGCCGGCGCCAACGTCCTGACTTTC. Its translation: CASSAGANVLTF.